These 2 T cell receptor beta chains originate from one sample sequenced in a study of shared clonotypes between healthy human individuals. TCRdb keeps only in-frame clones here, not all; method: immunoSEQ multiplex PCR. The sample contains more than 2 million clones, approximately 96% of which appear only once. Sequenced sample: naive CD4+ T cells sorted from blood. Subset described: CD45RA+ positively selected. The receptors stem from a man aged 18 to 29 in good health.

This clone has only one observation. This chain links TRBV6-5 with TRBJ1-2; maybe TRBD1 (5 bases). This CDR3 contains 14 residues. The germline CDR1 and CDR2 sequences are MNHEY and SVGAGI. The V end was cut by 0 bases, the J end by 6 bases, with 11 bases between. CDR3 DNA: TGTGCCAGCAGTTACTCGGGGGGGACGGATGGCTACACCTTC. It is translated as CASSYSGGTDGYTF.

The chain has TRBV4-1 and TRBJ1-1; D remains unclear. Germline-derived CDR1 and CDR2 are MGHRA and YSYEKL. The CDR3 consists of 15 residues. The germline V and J ends were trimmed by 5 bases and 3 bases, with 16 bases remaining between them. The CDR3 spells CASSYRTLEDTEAFF. CDR3 nucleotide sequence: TGCGCCAGCAGCTATCGGACGCTTGAGGACACTGAAGCTTTCTTT.